Below, 15 T cell receptor beta chains from the same sample are listed, as sequenced in a study of blood T cell repertoires in COVID-19. Produced via immunoSEQ multiplex PCR; TCRdb's table is partial and in-frame only. The data contain about 150,000 clones, around four fifths of them seen just once; the ten biggest clones take up 3.4%. Sequencing used PBMCs or T cells enriched from blood (not recorded which). Every receptor here comes from a woman aged 45-60 years with acute COVID-19.

The chain has TRBV6-5 and TRBJ1-2; a possible D gene is TRBD1 (6 bases). The length of the CDR3 is 16 residues. V shed 2 bases and J shed 0 bases, with 13 bases lying between them. Looked up from germline, CDR1 is MNHEY and CDR2 is SVGAGI. CDR3: CASSYGLGGPNYGYTF. Written as DNA, the CDR3 is TGTGCCAGCAGTTACGGTTTGGGGGGGCCTAACTATGGCTACACCTTC.

The chain is built from TRBV18 and TRBJ2-1, with 9 nucleotides matching TRBD2. This CDR3 is 16 amino acids long. Germline V gene lookup returns CDR1 KGHSH and CDR2 LQKENI. The V segment lost 2 bases and the J segment 9 bases; nucleotides outside the gene matches: 11. CDR3 sequence: CASSPIAGDGRGEQFF. Written as DNA, the CDR3 is TGTGCCAGCTCACCAATAGCGGGAGACGGTAGGGGTGAGCAGTTCTTC. Together with reference TRBV18 and TRBJ2-1, the CDR3 gives the full variable domain: NAGVMQNPRHLVRRRGQEARLRCSPMKGHSHVYWYRQLPEEGLKFMVYLQKENIIDESGMPKERFSAEFPKEGPSILRIQQVVRGDSAAYFCASSPIAGDGRGEQFFGPGTRLTVL.

Points on this clone: The sample carries other DNA sequences with the same CDR3. This rearrangement joins TRBV5-1 to TRBJ2-1; 7 positions match TRBD2. CDR1 is SGHRS, CDR2 YFSETQ, per germline. This CDR3 is built from 15 residues. Germline trimming cut 2 bases from V and 2 bases from J; bases unmatched to any gene: 4. DNA for the CDR3: TGCGCCAGCAGCTTCGAGGCGGGAGCCTACAATGAGCAGTTCTTC. Encoded protein: CASSFEAGAYNEQFF.

The chain uses TRBV12-3 or TRBV12-4 and TRBJ1-1, with D hard to call. The CDR3 covers 13 residues. V shed 3 bases and J shed 5 bases, with 10 bases lying between them. The CDR3 sequence is CASSFLRGTEAFF. The CDR3 DNA reads TGTGCCAGCAGTTTTTTAAGAGGAACTGAAGCTTTCTTT.

The chain couples TRBV4-3 to TRBJ2-3; TRBD2 agrees at 7 bases. Unmatched junction bases numbered 10, after V lost 0 bases and J lost 4 bases. Germline CDR1 is LGHNA and CDR2 is YSLEER. The CDR3 contains 17 residues. The CDR3 DNA sequence: TGCGCCAGCAGCCAAGAAATGATTAGCGGGCTACCAGATACGCAGTATTTT. Amino acid sequence: CASSQEMISGLPDTQYF.

V usage is TRBV30 and J usage is TRBJ1-4; D ambiguous. The CDR3 length is 12 residues. The V gene lost 4 bases and the J gene lost 2 bases, with 5 bases spanning the gap. CDR1 is GTSNPN, CDR2 SVGIG, per germline (reference sequence). The CDR3 coding sequence is TGTGCCTGGACAGTCACTAATGAAAAACTGTTTTTT. This codes for CAWTVTNEKLFF.

The J gene is TRBJ1-1, the V gene TRBV6-4; D might be TRBD1 (5 bases). Germline V gives CDR1 MRHNA, CDR2 SNTAGT. The CDR3 consists of 14 residues. Trimming shortened V by 6 bases and J by 3 bases, and 14 bases separated the two germline ends. The CDR3 nucleotides are TGTGCCAGCAGCTTGGAGGGGTCGGACACTGAAGCTTTCTTT. Protein: CASSLEGSDTEAFF.

V gene TRBV18 combines with J gene TRBJ2-1; TRBD2 matches at 14 bases. Germline CDR1 is KGHSH and CDR2 is LQKENI. The CDR3 consists of 20 residues. The ends lost 2 bases at V and 0 bases at J; junction bases unmatched: 9. The CDR3 is CASSPSPGTSGSRSYNEQFF. CDR3 in DNA: TGTGCCAGCTCACCATCGCCCGGGACTAGCGGGAGCCGCTCCTACAATGAGCAGTTCTTC.

The V gene is TRBV23-1, the J gene TRBJ2-1, with D perhaps TRBD2 (6 bases). TRBV23-1 is given ORF status, its function remaining uncertain. This CDR3 contains 14 residues. V was clipped by 4 bases and J by 6 bases, with 13 bases between them. The CDR3 here is CASSPLDSGNEQFF. The CDR3 DNA follows: TGCGCCAGCAGTCCCCTTGATAGCGGCAATGAGCAGTTCTTC.

V and J are TRBV5-1 and TRBJ1-3; the D gene is possibly TRBD1 (5 bases). Trimming removed 4 bases at V and 0 bases at J, with 14 bases between. The germline V gene has CDR1 SGHRS and CDR2 YFSETQ. The CDR3 extends over 16 amino acids. The CDR3 loop reads CASSPTRGGSGNTIYF. CDR3 in DNA: TGCGCCAGCAGCCCCACCCGGGGGGGCTCTGGAAACACCATATATTTT.

The rearrangement joins TRBV30 to TRBJ2-7; 7 positions match TRBD1. J lost 7 bases, V lost 2 bases, and 5 bases had no gene match. CDR1 and CDR2 from the germline V gene are GTSNPN and SVGIG (reference sequence). The CDR3 loop spans 12 amino acids. CDR3 DNA: TGTGCCTGGAGTACGCAGGGGGAGGAGCAGTACTTC. Encoded protein: CAWSTQGEEQYF.

Written as DNA, the CDR3 is TGTGCCAGTAGTATTTCTCGGCAGGGGTTTCACGAGCAGTACTTC. It specifies CASSISRQGFHEQYF. The rearrangement links TRBV19 to TRBJ2-7, with D maybe TRBD1 (6 bases). V lost 3 bases and J lost 5, with 17 bases in between. This CDR3 contains 15 residues. Per germline, CDR1 LNHDA and CDR2 SQIVND (reference sequence).

The V and J genes are TRBV5-1 and TRBJ2-5; D is possibly TRBD1 (5 bases). The germline V gene encodes CDR1 SGHRS and CDR2 YFSETQ. CDR3 length: 13 amino acids. V dropped 6 bases and J dropped 4 bases, with 13 bases sitting between them. The CDR3, as DNA: TGCGCCAGCACCTCAGGGTCCGGAGAGACCCAGTACTTC. This codes for CASTSGSGETQYF.

This chain connects TRBV7-8 to TRBJ2-7; no clear D gene. Germline CDR1 SGHVS, CDR2 FQNEAQ. CDR3 length: 16 amino acids. The germline V and J ends were trimmed by 8 bases and 0 bases, with 20 bases remaining between them. The CDR3 DNA follows: TGTGCCAGCTCCTACGGATCAGGTGGCTACTCCTACGAGCAGTACTTC. Amino acid sequence: CASSYGSGGYSYEQYF.

The chain uses TRBV29-1 and TRBJ2-1; 10 nucleotides align to TRBD2. V dropped 6 bases and J dropped 2; count of bases not matched to a gene: 4. This CDR3 contains 14 residues. CDR1 SQVTM and CDR2 ANQGSEA come from the germline V gene. DNA for the CDR3: TGCAGCGTCGCAACTAGCGGGACCTACAATGAGCAGTTCTTC. Translated, it gives CSVATSGTYNEQFF.